This T cell receptor (beta chain) was recovered during a study of blood T cell repertoires in COVID-19. Method: immunoSEQ multiplex PCR; TCRdb's copy keeps in-frame clones and lacks some. The sample carries almost 400,000 clones, under 90% recorded once. CDR3 size: 13 residues. Trimming left V 4 bases short and J 4 bases short, with 8 bases between. About this clone itself: The same CDR3 can be traced to other DNA sequences in this sample.

All enrollees were about 18 to 100 years old and from roughly 26 US areas. This sequence joins TRBV12-3 or TRBV12-4 and TRBJ1-5; no definite D call. The TCR sequence derives from a woman in her 30s who had recovered from COVID-19. Source material: PBMCs or T cells enriched from blood (not recorded which). In DNA form, the CDR3 reads TGTGCCAGCAGTTCCGGGTCGAATCAGCCCCAGCATTTT. Translated: CASSSGSNQPQHF.